This TCR beta chain is drawn from a study of blood T cell repertoires in COVID-19. Overall study context: The samples span acute and convalescent COVID-19 from the United States, Italy and Spain. PBMCs, B-cell-depleted T cells, or T cells provided the cDNA or gDNA that made up the material.

This clone has only a few counts. The V and J ends lost 0 bases and 9 bases respectively, with 15 bases between them. Germline loops: CDR1 KGHSH, CDR2 LQKENI. The CDR3 runs to 15 residues. Per the authors' pipeline: Estimation of nucleated cell counts relied on the amplification of reference gene primers. Only in-frame clones appear in the TCRdb table, and some are missing; sequencing was by immunoSEQ multiplex PCR. D and trimming come from the DNA, and the V and J calls and clone size come from that table. The sample has more than 15,000 clones; around nine tenths are singletons. The V gene is TRBV18, the J gene TRBJ2-1, with a tentative D call TRBD2 (5 bases). Source material: peripheral blood. The receptor's source is a woman over 75 with COVID-19, enrolled during active disease. As DNA, the CDR3 is TGTGCCAGCTCACCACCGAATGGCCCTGCGGGTGAGCAGTTCTTC. It is translated as CASSPPNGPAGEQFF.